This entry lists 5 T cell receptor beta chains sequenced from one sample in a study of PD-1 blockade in classical Hodgkin lymphoma. All trial patients relapsed after autologous stem cell transplantation. Sequencing used immunoSEQ multiplex PCR; TCRdb keeps in-frame clones, though not all of them. This sample carries about 20,000 clones, roughly 73% of them seen once, and the ten largest clones take 24%. Sequencing used peripheral blood mononuclear cells (PBMCs), obtained before the second cycle of nivolumab. The receptors were gathered from a human donor with classical Hodgkin lymphoma.

CDR3 sequence: CASSYRTPKSGYEQYF. CDR3 nucleotides: TGTGCCAGCAGTTACCGGACCCCGAAGTCGGGCTACGAGCAGTACTTC. The chain joins TRBV6-5 to TRBJ2-7; D uncertain. The CDR3 spans 16 residues. The germline CDR1 and CDR2 sequences are MNHEY and SVGAGI. The V end was cut by 2 bases, the J end by 3 bases, with 17 bases between.

On this clone: Relative to the germline gene, one junction end is altered; a read error may explain this. The chain combines TRBV27 with TRBJ1-1; 7 bases line up with TRBD1. CDR3 length: 16 amino acids. Germline CDR1 and CDR2: MNHEY and SMNVEV (reference sequence). CDR3 protein: CASRLYMSTGEAEAFF. Written as DNA, the CDR3 is TGTGCCAGCAGATTATACATGAGTACAGGGGAGGCTGAAGCTTTCTTT.

The V call is TRBV10-3, the J call TRBJ2-3, with TRBD2 matching 7 bases. The junction had 9 bases not matched to a gene; V was cut back by 7 bases and J by 5 bases. The CDR3 runs 14 residues. Germline assignment: CDR1 ENHRY and CDR2 SYGVKD. This CDR3 reads CAINGGGFIDTQYF. In DNA, the CDR3 is TGTGCCATCAATGGGGGAGGGTTCATAGATACGCAGTATTTT.

This clone was recorded only once. The V call is TRBV6-1, the J call TRBJ1-1; tentative D call: TRBD1 (5 bases). V lost 11 bases and J lost 0, with 13 bases in between. CDR3 length equals 13 residues. Germline CDR1 reads MNHNS; CDR2 reads SASEGT. CDR3 in DNA: TGTGCCTCACGATTACAGGTGAACACTGAAGCTTTCTTT. This sequence encodes CASRLQVNTEAFF.

J is TRBJ2-5 and V is TRBV5-1, with TRBD2 matching 8 bases. This CDR3 region has 16 residues. Trimming removed 4 bases from V and 5 bases from J; junction bases left unmatched: 13. CDR1 is SGHRS, CDR2 YFSETQ, per germline. This chain's CDR3 is CASSLQAGEVGETQYF. DNA of the CDR3: TGCGCCAGCAGCCTTCAAGCGGGAGAGGTTGGGGAGACCCAGTACTTC.